Following are 5 T cell receptor beta chains from one sample sequenced in a study of monozygotic twins with inflammatory bowel disease. From its re-call of the 5' RACE reads, TCRdb lists each CDR3 protein once, without DNA. The sample table includes about 440,000 distinct CDR3 sequences. Source material: blood. Source of these receptors: a human donor with ulcerative colitis or Crohn's disease, or a healthy co-twin of an affected twin (not recorded which).

The chain couples TRBV12-3 or TRBV12-4 to TRBJ2-3; there is no DNA to check the TCRdb D call of TRBD2. CDR3 length: 15 amino acids. CDR3 loop: CASSERGVSTDTQYF.

The chain links TRBV19 to TRBJ2-7; TCRdb's D call, TRBD2, is unchecked because there is no DNA. This CDR3 is built from 15 residues. Germline V gene lookup returns CDR1 LNHDA and CDR2 SQIVND (reference sequence). The CDR3 is CASRRLAGPSYEQYF.

V usage is TRBV7-9 and J usage is TRBJ2-7. This CDR3 has 13 residues. The germline V gene encodes CDR1 SEHNR and CDR2 FQNEAQ (reference sequence). The CDR3 here is CASSSGGFYEQYF.

The V gene is TRBV7-6, the J gene TRBJ2-1; the D call from TCRdb, TRBD1, cannot be confirmed without DNA. Germline V gene data show CDR1 as SGHVS and CDR2 as FNYEAQ. CDR3 size: 16 residues. CDR3 region: CASSSLGGASYNEQFF.

This sequence joins TRBV20-1 and TRBJ1-5; the TRBD1 assignment by TCRdb is unverifiable without DNA. The CDR3 spans 16 residues. Germline V CDR1 and CDR2: DFQATT, SNEGSKA (reference sequence). This CDR3 reads CSARRPGQGSNQPQHF.